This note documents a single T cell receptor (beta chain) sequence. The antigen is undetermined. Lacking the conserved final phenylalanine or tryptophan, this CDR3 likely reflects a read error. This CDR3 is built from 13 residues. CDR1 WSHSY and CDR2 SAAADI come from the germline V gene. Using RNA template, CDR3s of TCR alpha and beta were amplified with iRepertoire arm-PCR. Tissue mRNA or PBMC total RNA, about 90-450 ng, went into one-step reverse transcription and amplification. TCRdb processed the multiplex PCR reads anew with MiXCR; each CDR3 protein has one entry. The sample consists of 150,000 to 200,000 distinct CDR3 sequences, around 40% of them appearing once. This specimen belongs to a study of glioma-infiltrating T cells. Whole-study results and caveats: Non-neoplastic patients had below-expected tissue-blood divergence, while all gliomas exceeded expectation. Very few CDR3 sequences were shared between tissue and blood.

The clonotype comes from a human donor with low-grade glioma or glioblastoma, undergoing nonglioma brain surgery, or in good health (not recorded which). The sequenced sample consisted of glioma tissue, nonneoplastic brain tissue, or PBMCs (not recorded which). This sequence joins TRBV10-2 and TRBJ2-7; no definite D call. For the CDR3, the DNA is TGTGCCGCCTCCAGTATGGCCCCTTACGAGCAGTACTAC. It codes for CAASSMAPYEQYY.